These T cell receptor beta chains were read from a single sample in a study of blood T cell repertoires in COVID-19. Method: immunoSEQ multiplex PCR; TCRdb's copy keeps in-frame clones and lacks some. The table has about 250,000 clones, 80% to 90% seen once; the top ten hold roughly 7.8%. The sample consisted of peripheral blood. The receptors shown here come from a man between 35 and 55 years old with active or convalescent COVID-19. The CDR3 runs from the conserved cysteine through the conserved F or W. D genes are given only for firm matches. Clone size is stated in some rows and not others, as once, few, many or a class when expanded.

clone_size: -; j_call: TRBJ1-1; v_call: TRBV2; d_call: -; cdr3_nt: TGTGCCAGCAGTGTGCGGGGCCCGAACACTGAAGCTTTCTTT; cdr3_aa: CASSVRGPNTEAFF
clone_size: -; j_call: TRBJ2-3; v_call: TRBV19; d_call: -; cdr3_nt: TGTGCCAGTAGCGGATACTCGGGGGATACGCAGTATTTT; cdr3_aa: CASSGYSGDTQYF
clone_size: -; j_call: TRBJ1-6; v_call: TRBV5-1; d_call: -; cdr3_nt: TGCGCCAGCAGCGGGGGGGAACTCGGGACCCTCCACTTT; cdr3_aa: CASSGGELGTLHF
clone_size: -; j_call: TRBJ2-1; v_call: TRBV7-8; d_call: TRBD2; cdr3_nt: TGTGCCAGCAGCTTACCGGTAGCGGGGTGGGACAATGAGCAGTTCTTC; cdr3_aa: CASSLPVAGWDNEQFF
clone_size: -; j_call: TRBJ2-5; v_call: TRBV5-1; d_call: -; cdr3_nt: TGCGCCAGCAGCCGAGGGACACAACAAGAGACCCAGTACTTC; cdr3_aa: CASSRGTQQETQYF
clone_size: -; j_call: TRBJ2-1; v_call: TRBV6-6; d_call: TRBD2; cdr3_nt: TGTGCCAGCAGTCCGTCCGCCGGGACTAGCGGGAGACTGGGCAATGAGCAGTTCTTC; cdr3_aa: CASSPSAGTSGRLGNEQFF
clone_size: -; j_call: TRBJ2-5; v_call: TRBV29-1; d_call: -; cdr3_nt: TGCAGCGTTGCAGATCAGAGGGCGGAGACCCAGTACTTC; cdr3_aa: CSVADQRAETQYF
clone_size: -; j_call: TRBJ1-2; v_call: TRBV7-9; d_call: TRBD1; cdr3_nt: TGTGCCAGCACCCAGGGGGACTATGGCTACACCTTC; cdr3_aa: CASTQGDYGYTF
clone_size: -; j_call: TRBJ1-1; v_call: TRBV11-3; d_call: -; cdr3_nt: TGTGCCAGCAGCTTAGATCTCCCAACTCCCGAAGCTTTCTTT; cdr3_aa: CASSLDLPTPEAFF
clone_size: few; j_call: TRBJ1-1; v_call: TRBV10-1; d_call: -; cdr3_nt: TGCGCCAGCAGTGGGCCCCGCTCATACCTAGCAGGGAACACTGAAGCTTTCTTT; cdr3_aa: CASSGPRSYLAGNTEAFF
clone_size: -; j_call: TRBJ1-1; v_call: TRBV9; d_call: -; cdr3_nt: TGTGCCAGCAGCGTAGACCCGGTTAAGAACACTGAAGCTTTCTTT; cdr3_aa: CASSVDPVKNTEAFF
clone_size: once; j_call: TRBJ2-5; v_call: TRBV7-9; d_call: TRBD2; cdr3_nt: TGTGCCAGCAGGCTTCGGGGGGAGGAGACCCAGTACTTC; cdr3_aa: CASRLRGEETQYF
clone_size: -; j_call: TRBJ1-3; v_call: TRBV2; d_call: -; cdr3_nt: TGTGCCAGCAGTTCAGGGGTCTCTGGAAACACCATATATTTT; cdr3_aa: CASSSGVSGNTIYF
clone_size: -; j_call: TRBJ2-7; v_call: TRBV11-2; d_call: TRBD2; cdr3_nt: TGTGCCAGTGGGCGGGAGTCAGGCTCCTACGAGCAGTACTTC; cdr3_aa: CASGRESGSYEQYF
clone_size: -; j_call: TRBJ1-1; v_call: TRBV19; d_call: -; cdr3_nt: TGTGCCAGTAGTATCCCCGGGAACACTGAAGCTTTCTTT; cdr3_aa: CASSIPGNTEAFF
clone_size: -; j_call: TRBJ2-7; v_call: TRBV7-3; d_call: TRBD1; cdr3_nt: TGTGCCAGCAGCCCCGGGGACAGCTCCTACGAGCAGTACTTC; cdr3_aa: CASSPGDSSYEQYF
clone_size: -; j_call: TRBJ1-1; v_call: TRBV6-6; d_call: TRBD1; cdr3_nt: TGTGCCAGCAGGGCCGGGACAGGGGGCACTGAAGCTTTCTTT; cdr3_aa: CASRAGTGGTEAFF
clone_size: -; j_call: TRBJ1-6; v_call: TRBV18; d_call: -; cdr3_nt: TGTGCCAGCTCACCCCGGGGGGCCTCGAGCTCCTATAATTCACCCCTCCACTTT; cdr3_aa: CASSPRGASSSYNSPLHF
clone_size: -; j_call: TRBJ2-5; v_call: TRBV30; d_call: -; cdr3_nt: TGTGCCTGCCGGGGACTGGGGAAAGAGACCCAGTACTTC; cdr3_aa: CACRGLGKETQYF
clone_size: -; j_call: TRBJ1-1; v_call: TRBV25-1; d_call: -; cdr3_nt: TGTGCCAGCAGTGAATCCAGGGATAGTTTGTACACTGAAGCTTTCTTT; cdr3_aa: CASSESRDSLYTEAFF
clone_size: few; j_call: TRBJ2-5; v_call: TRBV4-1; d_call: -; cdr3_nt: TGCGCCAGCAGCCGGGAAGGTTTCACAGGTTTGGAGACCCAGTACTTC; cdr3_aa: CASSREGFTGLETQYF
clone_size: -; j_call: TRBJ2-7; v_call: TRBV6-2/TRBV6-3; d_call: TRBD1; cdr3_nt: TGTGCCAGCAACCCCGGACAGGGGAGCACCTACGAGCAGTACTTC; cdr3_aa: CASNPGQGSTYEQYF
clone_size: -; j_call: TRBJ2-2; v_call: TRBV5-5; d_call: TRBD2; cdr3_nt: TGTGCCAGCAGCTGGGCTTGGACTAGCGGGGGTCGTGACACCGGGGAGCTGTTTTTT; cdr3_aa: CASSWAWTSGGRDTGELFF
clone_size: -; j_call: TRBJ1-2; v_call: TRBV3-1/TRBV3-2; d_call: -; cdr3_nt: TGTGCCAGCAGCCAAAATGCAGGGAATTATGGCTACACCTTC; cdr3_aa: CASSQNAGNYGYTF
clone_size: -; j_call: TRBJ1-1; v_call: TRBV19; d_call: -; cdr3_nt: TGTGCCAGTAGTGCTTCTATTGAAGCTTTCTTT; cdr3_aa: CASSASIEAFF
clone_size: -; j_call: TRBJ1-2; v_call: TRBV7-9; d_call: TRBD1; cdr3_nt: TGTGCCAGCGCCTTTGGGGACAGGGCTTACTATGGCTACACCTTC; cdr3_aa: CASAFGDRAYYGYTF
clone_size: -; j_call: TRBJ2-7; v_call: TRBV27; d_call: -; cdr3_nt: TGTGCCAGTTCCGGGACACCCACCTACGAGCAGTACTTC; cdr3_aa: CASSGTPTYEQYF
clone_size: -; j_call: TRBJ1-6; v_call: TRBV2; d_call: -; cdr3_nt: TGTGCCAGCACACAGGGCCCGGTTAAGCACTTT; cdr3_aa: CASTQGPVKHF
clone_size: -; j_call: TRBJ1-2; v_call: TRBV19; d_call: -; cdr3_nt: TGTGCCAGTAGTATATCGACCGGGGGAGAGAATGGCTACACCTTC; cdr3_aa: CASSISTGGENGYTF
clone_size: once; j_call: TRBJ2-6; v_call: TRBV5-8; d_call: TRBD1; cdr3_nt: TGTGCCAGCAGCTTGGCCCTTTCAGGGGGTACCTCTGGGGCCAACGTCCTGACTTTC; cdr3_aa: CASSLALSGGTSGANVLTF
clone_size: -; j_call: TRBJ1-1; v_call: TRBV18; d_call: -; cdr3_nt: TGTGCCAGCTCGACGGACAGGAACACTGAAGCTTTCTTT; cdr3_aa: CASSTDRNTEAFF
clone_size: -; j_call: TRBJ2-4; v_call: TRBV6-6; d_call: TRBD2; cdr3_nt: TGTGCCAGCAGTTCGGGGGGGCAAAACATTCAGTACTTC; cdr3_aa: CASSSGGQNIQYF
clone_size: -; j_call: TRBJ2-3; v_call: TRBV7-2; d_call: -; cdr3_nt: TGTGCCAGCAGCTTTCGACAGAGCACAGATACGCAGTATTTT; cdr3_aa: CASSFRQSTDTQYF
clone_size: few; j_call: TRBJ2-1; v_call: TRBV27; d_call: TRBD1; cdr3_nt: TGTGCCAGCAGTCCCGCCGGGACAGGGACCAATGAGCAGTTCTTC; cdr3_aa: CASSPAGTGTNEQFF
clone_size: -; j_call: TRBJ1-2; v_call: TRBV10-3; d_call: TRBD1; cdr3_nt: TGTGCCATCAGCGGACAGGGGGTCGATGGCTACACCTTC; cdr3_aa: CAISGQGVDGYTF
clone_size: -; j_call: TRBJ1-1; v_call: TRBV6-2/TRBV6-3; d_call: -; cdr3_nt: TGTGCCAGCAGTCGACAATTATCTCCCCAATCAGCTTTCTTT; cdr3_aa: CASSRQLSPQSAFF
clone_size: once; j_call: TRBJ2-3; v_call: TRBV19; d_call: -; cdr3_nt: TGTGCCAGTAGTACGGGGGACACAGATACGCAGTATTTT; cdr3_aa: CASSTGDTDTQYF
clone_size: -; j_call: TRBJ2-5; v_call: TRBV7-9; d_call: -; cdr3_nt: TGTGCCAGCAGCTTAGCGATAACGACAGCTATCCAAGAGACCCAGTACTTC; cdr3_aa: CASSLAITTAIQETQYF
clone_size: -; j_call: TRBJ1-2; v_call: TRBV7-8; d_call: -; cdr3_nt: TGTGCCAGCAGCCAAGAGATGGCAGGTTACTATGGCTACACCTTC; cdr3_aa: CASSQEMAGYYGYTF
clone_size: -; j_call: TRBJ2-7; v_call: TRBV6-6; d_call: TRBD1; cdr3_nt: TGTGCCAGCAGTTATGGACAGGGGTTCGACGAGCAGTACTTC; cdr3_aa: CASSYGQGFDEQYF
clone_size: -; j_call: TRBJ1-1; v_call: TRBV3-1/TRBV3-2; d_call: TRBD1; cdr3_nt: TGTGCCAGCAGCCAAGACCCGGGACAGAGAAACACTGAAGCTTTCTTT; cdr3_aa: CASSQDPGQRNTEAFF
clone_size: -; j_call: TRBJ2-2; v_call: TRBV5-1; d_call: -; cdr3_nt: TGCGCCAGCAGCCAAGATCGGGTTGCGAACACCGGGGAGCTGTTTTTT; cdr3_aa: CASSQDRVANTGELFF
clone_size: -; j_call: TRBJ1-3; v_call: TRBV30; d_call: -; cdr3_nt: TGTGCCTGGAATCGACTGAACTCTGGAAACACCATATATTTT; cdr3_aa: CAWNRLNSGNTIYF
clone_size: -; j_call: TRBJ1-5; v_call: TRBV30; d_call: -; cdr3_nt: TGTGCCTGGAGTGCGGTAGGCAATCAGCCCCAGCATTTT; cdr3_aa: CAWSAVGNQPQHF
clone_size: -; j_call: TRBJ2-7; v_call: TRBV28; d_call: -; cdr3_nt: TGTGCCAGCAGTTCCCAGGGGGCGGGAGATTCCTACGAGCAGTACTTC; cdr3_aa: CASSSQGAGDSYEQYF
clone_size: -; j_call: TRBJ2-1; v_call: TRBV27; d_call: -; cdr3_nt: TGTGCCAGCAGTTTACTCGGGGGATATGAGCAGTTCTTC; cdr3_aa: CASSLLGGYEQFF
clone_size: -; j_call: TRBJ1-1; v_call: TRBV5-1; d_call: TRBD1; cdr3_nt: TGCGCCAGCAGCTCAGAGACAGGGTTGGTGACTGAAGCTTTCTTT; cdr3_aa: CASSSETGLVTEAFF
clone_size: -; j_call: TRBJ2-7; v_call: TRBV28; d_call: TRBD2; cdr3_nt: TGTGCCAGCAGTTTACTATTAGCGGGAGTCTACGAGCAGTACTTC; cdr3_aa: CASSLLLAGVYEQYF
clone_size: -; j_call: TRBJ2-7; v_call: TRBV5-1; d_call: -; cdr3_nt: TGCGCCAGCAGCTTGATAGGGACTGGGGTTGGGCAGTACTTC; cdr3_aa: CASSLIGTGVGQYF
clone_size: once; j_call: TRBJ2-3; v_call: TRBV7-2; d_call: TRBD1; cdr3_nt: TGTGCCATCGGTACAGGGGTGGGGGCAGATACGCAGTATTTT; cdr3_aa: CAIGTGVGADTQYF
clone_size: -; j_call: TRBJ2-7; v_call: TRBV3-1/TRBV3-2; d_call: TRBD1; cdr3_nt: TGTGCCAGCAGCCCATGGACAGGGGCCCCTTCCGAGCAGTACTTC; cdr3_aa: CASSPWTGAPSEQYF
clone_size: -; j_call: TRBJ1-5; v_call: TRBV12-5; d_call: -; cdr3_nt: TGTGCTAGTGGTTTGCAAGGAGGGAGCCATAGCAATCAGCCCCAGCATTTT; cdr3_aa: CASGLQGGSHSNQPQHF
clone_size: -; j_call: TRBJ1-6; v_call: TRBV19; d_call: -; cdr3_nt: TGTGCCAGTAGTATTACATCTGGTCTTAATTCACCCCTCCACTTT; cdr3_aa: CASSITSGLNSPLHF
clone_size: -; j_call: TRBJ1-2; v_call: TRBV6-5; d_call: -; cdr3_nt: TGTGCCAGTCGCCTTTCGGGAATGGGCTACACCTTC; cdr3_aa: CASRLSGMGYTF
clone_size: -; j_call: TRBJ2-7; v_call: TRBV29-1; d_call: TRBD1; cdr3_nt: TGCAGCGTTGTCCAGGGGGCCGAGCAGTACTTC; cdr3_aa: CSVVQGAEQYF
clone_size: -; j_call: TRBJ1-5; v_call: TRBV24-1; d_call: -; cdr3_nt: TGTGCCACCAGCCCGTCGGGGGGGATTCAGCCCCAGCATTTT; cdr3_aa: CATSPSGGIQPQHF
clone_size: -; j_call: TRBJ2-7; v_call: TRBV7-9; d_call: -; cdr3_nt: TGTGCCAGCAGCTTAGCGGACAGTCCTACCTACGAGCAGTACTTC; cdr3_aa: CASSLADSPTYEQYF